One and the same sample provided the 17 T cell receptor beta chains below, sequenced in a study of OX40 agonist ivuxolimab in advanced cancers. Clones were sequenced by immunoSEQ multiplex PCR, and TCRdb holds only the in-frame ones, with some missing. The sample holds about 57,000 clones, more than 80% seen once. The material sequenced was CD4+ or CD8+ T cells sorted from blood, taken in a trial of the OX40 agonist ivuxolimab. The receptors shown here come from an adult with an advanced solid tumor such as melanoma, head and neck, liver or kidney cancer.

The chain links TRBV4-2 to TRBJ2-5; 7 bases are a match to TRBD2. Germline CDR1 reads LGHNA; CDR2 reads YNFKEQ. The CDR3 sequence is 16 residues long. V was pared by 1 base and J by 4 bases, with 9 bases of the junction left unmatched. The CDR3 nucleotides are TGTGCCAGCAGCCAAGTATCCAGCGGGACGGGAGAGACCCAGTACTTC. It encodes CASSQVSSGTGETQYF.

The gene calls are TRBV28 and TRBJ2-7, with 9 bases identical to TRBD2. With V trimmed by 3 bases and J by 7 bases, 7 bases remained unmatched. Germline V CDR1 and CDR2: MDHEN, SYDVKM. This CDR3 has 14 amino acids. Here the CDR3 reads CASSLLAGSGEQYF. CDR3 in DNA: TGTGCCAGCAGTTTGCTAGCGGGGTCGGGGGAGCAGTACTTC.

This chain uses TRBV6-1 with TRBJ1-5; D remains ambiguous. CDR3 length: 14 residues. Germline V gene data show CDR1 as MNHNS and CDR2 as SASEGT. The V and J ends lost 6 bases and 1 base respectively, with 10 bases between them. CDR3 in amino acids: CASSSGLSNQPQHF. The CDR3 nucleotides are TGTGCCAGCAGCTCCGGACTGAGCAATCAGCCCCAGCATTTT.

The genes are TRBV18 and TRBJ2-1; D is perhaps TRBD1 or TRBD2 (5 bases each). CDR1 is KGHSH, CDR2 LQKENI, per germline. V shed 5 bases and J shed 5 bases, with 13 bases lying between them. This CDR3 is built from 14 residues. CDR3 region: CASSLIVGDNEQFF. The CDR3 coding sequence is TGTGCCAGCTCATTGATAGTGGGGGACAATGAGCAGTTCTTC. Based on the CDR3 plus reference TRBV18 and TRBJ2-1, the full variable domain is NAGVMQNPRHLVRRRGQEARLRCSPMKGHSHVYWYRQLPEEGLKFMVYLQKENIIDESGMPKERFSAEFPKEGPSILRIQQVVRGDSAAYFCASSLIVGDNEQFFGPGTRLTVL.

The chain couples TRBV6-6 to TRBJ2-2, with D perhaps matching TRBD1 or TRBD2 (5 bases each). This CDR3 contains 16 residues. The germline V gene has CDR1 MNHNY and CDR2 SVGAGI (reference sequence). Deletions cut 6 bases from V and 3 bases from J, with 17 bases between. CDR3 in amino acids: CASRGTAIDDTGELFF. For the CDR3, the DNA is TGTGCCAGCAGGGGGACGGCCATTGACGACACCGGGGAGCTGTTTTTT.

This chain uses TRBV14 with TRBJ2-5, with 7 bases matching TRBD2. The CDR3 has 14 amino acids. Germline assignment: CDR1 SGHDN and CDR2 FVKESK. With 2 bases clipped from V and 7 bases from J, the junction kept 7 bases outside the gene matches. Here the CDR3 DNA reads TGTGCCAGCAGCCAAACCGGACCGGGAGGGACCCAGTACTTC. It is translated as CASSQTGPGGTQYF.

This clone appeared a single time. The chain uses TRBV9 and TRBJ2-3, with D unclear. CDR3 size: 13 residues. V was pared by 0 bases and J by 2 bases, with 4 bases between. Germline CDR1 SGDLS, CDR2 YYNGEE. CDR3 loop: CASSVVLTDTQYF. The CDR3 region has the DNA TGTGCCAGCAGCGTAGTACTCACAGATACGCAGTATTTT.

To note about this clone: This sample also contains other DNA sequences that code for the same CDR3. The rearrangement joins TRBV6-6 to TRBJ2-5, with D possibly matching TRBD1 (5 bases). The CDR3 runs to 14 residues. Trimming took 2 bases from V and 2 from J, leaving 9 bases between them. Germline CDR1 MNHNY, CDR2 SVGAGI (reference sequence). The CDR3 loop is CASSYRQTQETQYF. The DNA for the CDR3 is TGTGCCAGCAGTTACAGACAGACTCAAGAGACCCAGTACTTC.

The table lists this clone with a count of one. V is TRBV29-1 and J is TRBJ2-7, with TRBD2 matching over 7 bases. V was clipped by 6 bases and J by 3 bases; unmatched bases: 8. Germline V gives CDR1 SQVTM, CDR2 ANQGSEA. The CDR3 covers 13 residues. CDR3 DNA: TGCAGCGTCAGCGGGAAGGATCGCTACGAGCAGTACTTC. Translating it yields CSVSGKDRYEQYF.

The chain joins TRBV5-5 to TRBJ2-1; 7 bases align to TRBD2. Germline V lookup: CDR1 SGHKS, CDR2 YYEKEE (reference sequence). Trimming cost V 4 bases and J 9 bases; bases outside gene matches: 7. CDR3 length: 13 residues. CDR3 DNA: TGTGCCAGCAGCCAAAGACTAGCCGGTGAGCAGTTCTTC. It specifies CASSQRLAGEQFF.

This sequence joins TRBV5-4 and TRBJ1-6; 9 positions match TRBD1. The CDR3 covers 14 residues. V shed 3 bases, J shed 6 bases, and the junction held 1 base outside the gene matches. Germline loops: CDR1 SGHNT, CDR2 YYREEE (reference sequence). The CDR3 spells CASSSDRGNSPLHF. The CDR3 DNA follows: TGTGCCAGCAGCTCGGACAGGGGTAATTCACCCCTCCACTTT.

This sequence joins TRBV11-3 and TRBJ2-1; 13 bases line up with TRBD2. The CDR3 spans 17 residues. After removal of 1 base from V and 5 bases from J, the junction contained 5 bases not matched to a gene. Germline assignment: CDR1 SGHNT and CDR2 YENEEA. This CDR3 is CASSLGTGLAGNNEQFF. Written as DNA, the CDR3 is TGTGCCAGCAGCTTAGGGACGGGACTAGCGGGGAACAATGAGCAGTTCTTC.

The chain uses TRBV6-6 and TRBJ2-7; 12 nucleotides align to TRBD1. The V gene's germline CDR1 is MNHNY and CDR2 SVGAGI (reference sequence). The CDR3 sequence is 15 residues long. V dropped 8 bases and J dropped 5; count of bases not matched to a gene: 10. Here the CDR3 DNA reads TGTGCCAGCGCATCCGTAGGGACAGGGGGCCACGAGCAGTACTTC. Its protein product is CASASVGTGGHEQYF.

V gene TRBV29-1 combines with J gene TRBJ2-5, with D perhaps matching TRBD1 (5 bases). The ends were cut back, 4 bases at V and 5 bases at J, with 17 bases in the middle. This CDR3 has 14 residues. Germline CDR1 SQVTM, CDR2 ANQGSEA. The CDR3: CSVGRQGIRETQYF. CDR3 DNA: TGCAGCGTTGGGCGGCAGGGTATACGGGAGACCCAGTACTTC.

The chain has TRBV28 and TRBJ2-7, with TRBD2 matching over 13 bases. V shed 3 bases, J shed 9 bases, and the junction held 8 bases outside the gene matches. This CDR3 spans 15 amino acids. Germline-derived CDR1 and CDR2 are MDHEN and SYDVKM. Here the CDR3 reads CASSFRTSGSAAQYF. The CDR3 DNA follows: TGTGCCAGCAGTTTTCGGACTAGCGGGAGTGCGGCGCAGTACTTC.

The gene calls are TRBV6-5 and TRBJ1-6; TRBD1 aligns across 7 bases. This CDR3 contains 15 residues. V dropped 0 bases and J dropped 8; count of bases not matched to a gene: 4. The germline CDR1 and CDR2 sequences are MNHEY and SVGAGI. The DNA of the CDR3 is TGTGCCAGCAGTTACTCGTTGCAGGGGGATTCACCCCTCCACTTT. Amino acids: CASSYSLQGDSPLHF.

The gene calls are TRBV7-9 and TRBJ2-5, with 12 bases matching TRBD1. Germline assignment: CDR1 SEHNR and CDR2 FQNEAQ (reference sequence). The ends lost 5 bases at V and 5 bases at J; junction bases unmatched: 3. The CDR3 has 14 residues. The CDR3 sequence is CASSLGTGGETQYF. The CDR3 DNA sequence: TGTGCCAGCAGCCTAGGGACAGGGGGCGAGACCCAGTACTTC.